The 9 T cell receptor beta chains below were found in one sample sequenced in a study of T cell repertoires and Cas9 in healthy adults. Here immunoSEQ multiplex PCR was the method, and the copy in TCRdb shows in-frame clones only, minus some. Seen here are more than 13,000 clones, around 90% observed once, and the top ten hold 2% to 2.5%. The specimen was Tregs (CD4+, CD25+, CD127-, CD137-, CD154-) from PBMCs; culture status not recorded. These TCRs come from a human donor in good health.

The chain carries TRBV6-5 and TRBJ1-1; D remains unclear. The CDR3 runs to 12 residues. Trimming took 8 bases from V and 6 from J, leaving 13 bases between them. Germline V gene sequence: CDR1 MNHEY, CDR2 SVGAGI. The CDR3 protein is CASRIQISEAFF. DNA for the CDR3: TGTGCCAGCCGAATACAGATATCTGAAGCTTTCTTT.

The chain is built from TRBV29-1 and TRBJ2-2; weak D call: TRBD1 (7 bases). CDR3 length: 13 amino acids. V was cut by 7 bases and J by 7 bases, with 16 bases left in between. CDR1 is SQVTM, CDR2 ANQGSEA, per germline. The CDR3 sequence: CSGVRGTGGELFF. The CDR3 nucleotides read TGCAGCGGAGTCAGGGGGACTGGCGGGGAGCTGTTTTTT.

V gene TRBV6-6 combines with J gene TRBJ2-1, with TRBD2 as a possible D gene (7 bases). Trimming stripped 6 bases from V and 5 bases from J, with 14 bases between. The CDR3 is 14 residues long. Germline V gene data show CDR1 as MNHNY and CDR2 as SVGAGI (reference sequence). The CDR3 spells CASRWGGINNEQFF. The CDR3 DNA reads as TGTGCCAGCAGGTGGGGGGGCATAAACAATGAGCAGTTCTTC.

This chain joins TRBV7-9 and TRBJ1-2, with D unclear. V was cut by 5 bases and J by 7 bases, with 20 bases left in between. This CDR3 has 15 residues. Germline lookup yields CDR1 SEHNR and CDR2 FQNEAQ (reference sequence). The CDR3 loop reads CASSLTDRGTSGYTF. The CDR3 DNA sequence: TGTGCCAGCAGCCTTACTGACCGGGGAACCAGTGGCTACACCTTC.

The chain recombines TRBV19 with TRBJ1-6, with TRBD1 identical over 9 bases. J was trimmed by 13 bases and V by 3 bases; bases with no gene match: 10. The CDR3 runs 15 residues. From germline, CDR1 is LNHDA and CDR2 SQIVND (reference sequence). The CDR3 loop is CASSMFWDRDPPLHF. In nucleotides, the CDR3 is TGTGCCAGTAGTATGTTCTGGGACAGGGATCCCCCCCTCCACTTT.

This chain links TRBV27 with TRBJ2-3; TRBD2 matches 8 bases. The CDR3 spans 17 residues. Trimming removed 2 bases from V and 2 bases from J; junction bases left unmatched: 9. Germline assignment: CDR1 MNHEY and CDR2 SMNVEV (reference sequence). CDR3 sequence: CASSLGVAGINTDTQYF. As DNA, the CDR3 is TGTGCCAGCAGTTTAGGGGTAGCGGGGATTAACACAGATACGCAGTATTTT.

The chain has TRBV7-9 and TRBJ2-5; weak D call: TRBD1 (5 bases). Germline CDR1 SEHNR, CDR2 FQNEAQ (reference sequence). CDR3 length: 13 residues. Trimming took 6 bases from V and 4 from J, leaving 12 bases between them. The DNA for the CDR3 is TGTGCCAGCAGTTCACAGGTGGGAGAGACCCAGTACTTC. Its protein is CASSSQVGETQYF.

J is TRBJ2-3 and V is TRBV5-1, with 8 bases that match TRBD1. CDR1 SGHRS and CDR2 YFSETQ come from the germline V gene. J gave up 4 bases and V 0 bases, and 10 bases lay outside the gene matches. The CDR3 runs to 17 residues. The chain's CDR3 is CASSLAIRTGYPDTQYF. Here the CDR3 DNA reads TGCGCCAGCAGCTTGGCCATCAGGACAGGGTACCCAGATACGCAGTATTTT.

The V and J genes are TRBV18 and TRBJ2-5; no definite D call. V was trimmed by 3 bases and J by 7 bases, leaving 9 bases between them. CDR3 length: 12 residues. CDR1 and CDR2 (germline): KGHSH, LQKENI. CDR3 in amino acids: CASSPDPGTQYF. CDR3 nucleotide sequence: TGTGCCAGCTCACCCGACCCGGGGACCCAGTACTTC.